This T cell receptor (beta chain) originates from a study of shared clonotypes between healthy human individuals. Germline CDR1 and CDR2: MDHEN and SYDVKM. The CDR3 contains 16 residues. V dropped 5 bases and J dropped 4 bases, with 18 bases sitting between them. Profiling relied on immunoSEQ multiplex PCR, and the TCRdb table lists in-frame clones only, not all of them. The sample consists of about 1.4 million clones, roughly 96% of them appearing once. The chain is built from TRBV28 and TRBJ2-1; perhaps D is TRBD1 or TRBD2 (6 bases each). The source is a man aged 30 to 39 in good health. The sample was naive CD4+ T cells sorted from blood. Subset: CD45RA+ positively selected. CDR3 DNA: TGTGCCAGCAGTGTCCCCGAGGGGGGACAATACAATGAGCAGTTCTTC. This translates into CASSVPEGGQYNEQFF.